The 23 T cell receptor beta chains below all came from one sample that was sequenced in a study of neoadjuvant anti-PD-1 for oral cavity cancer. Libraries were prepared by immunoSEQ multiplex PCR; TCRdb keeps only in-frame clonotypes and omits some of them. The table shows more than 7,000 clones, with 48% occurring only once. Specimen: tumor tissue, collected before nivolumab (anti-PD-1) treatment. Every receptor here comes from a person aged 40 to 85 with oral cavity squamous cell carcinoma.

This clone was seen more than once but under ten times. This rearrangement joins TRBV19 to TRBJ1-1; D gene uncertain. Germline V CDR1 and CDR2: LNHDA, SQIVND (reference sequence). With 4 bases removed from V and 0 bases from J, the gap between germline ends came to 6 bases. This CDR3 comprises 13 residues. The DNA for the CDR3 is TGTGCCAGTAGTACCCAGGTGAACACTGAAGCTTTCTTT. It encodes CASSTQVNTEAFF.

The chain uses TRBV10-3 and TRBJ2-7, with D hard to call. CDR1 is ENHRY and CDR2 is SYGVKD in the germline V gene. Trimming left V 6 bases short and J 0 bases short, with 9 bases between. The CDR3 is 13 residues long. CDR3 in DNA: TGTGCCATCAGGGATACTGACTCCTACGAGCAGTACTTC. Its translation is CAIRDTDSYEQYF.

The chain recombines TRBV2 with TRBJ2-5; 7 nucleotides line up with TRBD2. Per the germline V gene, CDR1 is SNHLY and CDR2 is FYNNEI. CDR3 length equals 13 residues. V gave up 6 bases and J gave up 9 bases; unmatched junction bases: 10. The CDR3 nucleotides read TGTGCCAGCAGCCCCCCCGGGGGGTCTGCCCAGTACTTC. This encodes CASSPPGGSAQYF.

The chain is built from TRBV5-8 and TRBJ2-5; 14 nucleotides align to TRBD2. There are 15 residues in the CDR3. Germline-derived CDR1 and CDR2 are SGHTS and YDEGEE. V dropped 7 bases and J dropped 4; count of bases not matched to a gene: 6. The CDR3 spells CASGPGLAGVETQYF. In DNA form, the CDR3 reads TGTGCCAGCGGGCCGGGACTAGCGGGAGTAGAGACCCAGTACTTC. The variable domain in full, completed from reference TRBV5-8 and TRBJ2-5, reads EAGVTQSPTHLIKTRGQQATLRCSPISGHTSVYWYQQALGLGLQFLLWYDEGEERNRGNFPPRFSGRQFPNYSSELNVNALELEDSALYLCASGPGLAGVETQYFGPGTRLLVL.

The rearrangement links TRBV10-2 to TRBJ2-1; 13 bases agree with TRBD2. Germline CDR1 is WSHSY and CDR2 is SAAADI. This CDR3 contains 16 residues. V was pared by 6 bases and J by 7 bases, with 9 bases of the junction left unmatched. The CDR3 bases are TGCGCCAGCAGCGCACTAGCGGGAGGGCCTTTGAATGAGCAGTTCTTC. It is translated as CASSALAGGPLNEQFF.

V and J are TRBV6-1 and TRBJ2-2; 10 bases map to TRBD2. CDR3 length: 14 amino acids. The trim removed 6 bases at V and 4 bases at J, leaving 2 bases unmatched. CDR1 and CDR2 from the germline V gene are MNHNS and SASEGT. The DNA of the CDR3 is TGTGCCAGCAGAATAGCGGGAGGCACCGGGGAGCTGTTTTTT. It yields the protein CASRIAGGTGELFF.

CDR3 loop: CASSLESGRNTGELFF. The CDR3 DNA is TGCGCCAGCAGCTTGGAATCGGGAAGAAACACCGGGGAGCTGTTTTTT. V gene TRBV5-1 combines with J gene TRBJ2-2; TRBD2 is a possible D gene (5 bases). Germline loops: CDR1 SGHRS, CDR2 YFSETQ. Trimming took 0 bases from V and 2 from J, leaving 11 bases between them. The CDR3 covers 16 residues.

The V and J genes are TRBV6-1 and TRBJ2-2; D ambiguous. The V and J ends lost 9 bases and 1 base respectively, with 6 bases between them. Germline-derived CDR1 and CDR2 are MNHNS and SASEGT. This CDR3 has 12 amino acids. CDR3 coding DNA: TGTGCCAGTGGATGGAACACCGGGGAGCTGTTTTTT. This sequence encodes CASGWNTGELFF.

The V and J genes are TRBV27 and TRBJ2-1; 11 positions agree with TRBD2. Germline CDR1 reads MNHEY; CDR2 reads SMNVEV (reference sequence). This CDR3 has 18 residues. Trimming cost V 1 base and J 4 bases; bases outside gene matches: 9. This chain's CDR3 is CASSLFPTSGSLYNEQFF. DNA for the CDR3: TGTGCCAGCAGTTTATTCCCAACTAGCGGGAGTTTATACAATGAGCAGTTCTTC.

CDR3 loop: CASSSRIVDEKLFF. The CDR3, as DNA: TGTGCCAGCAGCTCGAGGATAGTAGATGAAAAACTGTTTTTT. The V gene is TRBV7-9, the J gene TRBJ1-4; no reliable D call. V was trimmed by 4 bases and J by 6 bases, leaving 12 bases between them. The germline gives CDR1 SEHNR, CDR2 FQNEAQ (reference sequence). The CDR3 extends over 14 amino acids.

DNA of the CDR3: TGCGCCAGCAGCTTGGCCCAACAGGCAGATACGCAGTATTTT. This encodes CASSLAQQADTQYF. The V gene is TRBV5-1, the J gene TRBJ2-3, with D perhaps matching TRBD1 (5 bases). The germline gives CDR1 SGHRS, CDR2 YFSETQ. Trimming stripped 0 bases from V and 4 bases from J, with 9 bases between. CDR3 size: 14 residues. Full variable domain (outside the CDR3, taken from reference TRBV5-1 and TRBJ2-3): KAGVTQTPRYLIKTRGQQVTLSCSPISGHRSVSWYQQTPGQGLQFLFEYFSETQRNKGNFPGRFSGRQFSNSRSEMNVSTLELGDSALYLCASSLAQQADTQYFGPGTRLTVL.

By share, this clone counts as medium-sized. V gene TRBV30 combines with J gene TRBJ1-1; the match to TRBD1 covers 7 bases. Germline V gene data show CDR1 as GTSNPN and CDR2 as SVGIG (reference sequence). V gave up 0 bases and J gave up 6 bases; unmatched junction bases: 10. The CDR3 extends over 15 amino acids. The CDR3 DNA reads TGTGCCTGGAGTGTACACAGGCAGGGGGGCGCTGAAGCTTTCTTT. Encoded protein: CAWSVHRQGGAEAFF.

This sequence joins TRBV5-4 and TRBJ2-6; 9 bases are a match to TRBD1. The length of the CDR3 is 18 residues. J was trimmed by 1 base and V by 0 bases; bases with no gene match: 5. CDR1 and CDR2 (germline): SGHNT, YYREEE (reference sequence). The CDR3 region is CASSLGGQGRSGANVLTF. DNA of the CDR3: TGTGCCAGCAGCTTGGGTGGACAGGGGAGATCTGGGGCCAACGTCCTGACTTTC. Full variable domain (missing parts from reference TRBV5-4 and TRBJ2-6): ETGVTQSPTHLIKTRGQQVTLRCSSQSGHNTVSWYQQALGQGPQFIFQYYREEENGRGNFPPRFSGLQFPNYSSELNVNALELDDSALYLCASSLGGQGRSGANVLTFGAGSRLTVL.

The rearrangement joins TRBV7-6 to TRBJ2-1; either TRBD1 or TRBD2 may supply D (6 bases each). CDR3 length equals 14 residues. The germline gives CDR1 SGHVS, CDR2 FNYEAQ. V was trimmed by 3 bases and J by 7 bases, leaving 13 bases between them. In DNA form, the CDR3 reads TGTGCCAGCAGCTTGTGGGGGGCTGGTAATGAGCAGTTCTTC. It is translated as CASSLWGAGNEQFF.

The rearrangement links TRBV6-5 to TRBJ2-1; TRBD2 matches 11 bases. The J segment lost 4 bases and the V segment lost 2 bases, leaving 4 bases of the junction unmatched. The CDR3 loop spans 16 amino acids. Germline assignment: CDR1 MNHEY and CDR2 SVGAGI. The CDR3 sequence is CASSYRGTSGYNEQFF. As DNA, the CDR3 is TGTGCCAGCAGTTACCGAGGGACTAGCGGTTACAATGAGCAGTTCTTC.

This clone was seen a few times. J is TRBJ1-1 and V is TRBV4-2; TRBD1 matches 10 bases. CDR3 size: 14 residues. V was pared by 6 bases and J by 4 bases, with 5 bases of the junction left unmatched. Germline CDR1 and CDR2: LGHNA and YNFKEQ. The CDR3 protein is CASRETGGFTEAFF. The CDR3 coding sequence is TGTGCCAGCAGGGAGACAGGGGGCTTCACTGAAGCTTTCTTT.

V usage is TRBV6-5 and J usage is TRBJ2-1; a possible D gene is TRBD2 (5 bases). Trimming removed 3 bases from V and 5 bases from J, with 17 bases in between. Germline CDR1 reads MNHEY; CDR2 reads SVGAGI. The CDR3 has 16 residues. The DNA of the CDR3 is TGTGCCAGCAGTTATTCTACCGGGAAAAGGGACAATGAGCAGTTCTTC. It specifies CASSYSTGKRDNEQFF.

This clone turned up a few times. The chain joins TRBV29-1 to TRBJ1-1, with 10 bases that match TRBD1. The CDR3 consists of 15 residues. V lost 4 bases, J lost 1 base, and 6 bases stayed unmatched. CDR1 and CDR2 (germline): SQVTM, ANQGSEA. CDR3 DNA: TGCAGCGTTGGAAGCCGACAGGGGGCGAACACTGAAGCTTTCTTT. It encodes CSVGSRQGANTEAFF.

This sequence joins TRBV7-9 and TRBJ2-2, with 7 bases aligning to TRBD2. The germline V gene has CDR1 SEHNR and CDR2 FQNEAQ (reference sequence). V lost 11 bases to trimming and J lost 4 bases; unmatched junction nucleotides: 19. The CDR3 has 17 residues. CDR3 loop: CAGRGSNTSGSTGELFF. The DNA for the CDR3 is TGTGCCGGGCGGGGGTCTAACACCTCCGGGAGCACCGGGGAGCTGTTTTTT.

A note on this clone: A read error may produce the germline difference seen at one junction end. At the DNA level, this CDR3 is encoded by other sequences in the same sample as well. In nucleotides, the CDR3 is TGTGCCAGCACTCAAGTTGGGGCAGGGGGCCGCCTAGTCCACGAGCAGTATTTC. Its translation: CASTQVGAGGRLVHEQYF. The J gene is TRBJ2-7, the V gene TRBV28, with 8 bases that match TRBD1. This CDR3 has 18 residues. Germline assignment: CDR1 MDHEN and CDR2 SYDVKM.

A few counts support this clone. The chain carries TRBV10-3 and TRBJ2-5; tentative D call: TRBD1 (6 bases). Germline V gene sequence: CDR1 ENHRY, CDR2 SYGVKD. CDR3 length equals 13 residues. Trimming pared 6 bases from V and 0 bases from J, leaving 8 bases between. The CDR3 bases are TGTGCCATCAGCCACAGGGACCAAGAGACCCAGTACTTC. Translated: CAISHRDQETQYF.

This clone has only a few counts. This CDR3 is CASSQDLRLSYEQYF. The CDR3, as DNA: TGCGCCAGCAGCCAAGATTTACGGTTATCCTACGAGCAGTACTTC. V and J are TRBV4-1 and TRBJ2-7; D call uncertain. CDR1 is MGHRA and CDR2 is YSYEKL in the germline V gene. V dropped 0 bases and J dropped 1 base, with 10 bases sitting between them. The CDR3 has 15 amino acids.

This clone was seen only a few times. Other DNA sequences in the same sample also yield this CDR3. V and J are TRBV7-9 and TRBJ2-7, with 8 bases fitting TRBD2. The V gene end was trimmed by 5 bases and the J gene end by 6 bases; junction bases not matched to a gene: 6. CDR3 length: 13 residues. CDR1 and CDR2 (germline): SEHNR, FQNEAQ (reference sequence). The CDR3: CASSLGLAGEQYF. In DNA form, the CDR3 reads TGTGCCAGCAGCCTCGGACTAGCTGGCGAGCAGTACTTC.